This T cell receptor beta chain was retrieved from a study of T cell responses to AZD1222 COVID-19 vaccine. The study, taken as a whole, reports: Seropositivity was recorded at baseline in only a handful of AZD1222 recipients. Spike-specific TCR breadth rose after two AZD1222 doses, and depth rose as well. Reports indicate that nearly half of spike-specific TCRs are directed at unmutated variant regions. The study sampled repertoires only after the peak T cell response.

Concerning this clone: Its target is unknown.

The CDR3 has 15 amino acids. Germline CDR1 SEHNR, CDR2 FQNEAQ (reference sequence). Trimming stripped 0 bases from V and 0 bases from J, with 8 bases between. Sequencing was performed with immunoSEQ multiplex PCR; in TCRdb, only in-frame clones are kept and a portion is missing. This repertoire shows approximately 130,000 clones, around 89% found once; its top ten account for over 9%. The clonotype originates from an adult who received the AZD1222 COVID-19 vaccine. The rearrangement joins TRBV7-9 to TRBJ1-1; D gene uncertain. The input for sequencing was peripheral blood, taken 28 days after the second AZD1222 dose. CDR3 nucleotide sequence: TGTGCCAGCAGCTTAGCGGGAGACATGAACACTGAAGCTTTCTTT. Translation: CASSLAGDMNTEAFF.